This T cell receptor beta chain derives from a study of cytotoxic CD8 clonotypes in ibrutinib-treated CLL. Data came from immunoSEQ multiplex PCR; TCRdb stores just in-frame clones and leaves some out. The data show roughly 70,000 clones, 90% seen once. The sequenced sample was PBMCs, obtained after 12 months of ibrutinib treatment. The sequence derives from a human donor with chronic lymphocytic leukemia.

The CDR3 DNA is TGTGCCAGTAGTGGACAGCTGAGCTCCTACAATGAGCAGTTCTTC. Residues: CASSGQLSSYNEQFF. This chain links TRBV19 with TRBJ2-1, with a tentative D call TRBD1 (6 bases). The CDR3 covers 15 residues. In germline, CDR1 is LNHDA, CDR2 SQIVND (reference sequence). Trimming removed 5 bases from V and 0 bases from J, with 11 bases in between.